A selection of T cell receptor beta chains follows, all from one sample in a study of blood T cell repertoires in COVID-19. The protocol was immunoSEQ multiplex PCR, while the TCRdb copy is restricted to in-frame clones and leaves out a portion. The sample consists of roughly 180,000 clones, more than 75% of them appearing once. Sequencing was performed on peripheral blood. These receptors were collected from a woman aged 45-65 years with COVID-19, enrolled during active disease. Each CDR3 is given with its conserved first and last residue. The order of the fields is J gene, clone size, D gene, V gene, CDR3 protein. D genes are given only for firm matches. Not all rows give a size; the values are once, few, many and, for expanded clones, a class.

TRBJ2-6	NA	TRBD1	TRBV18	CASSQGQDTGANVLTF
TRBJ2-3	once	TRBD2	TRBV7-2	CASSLAAGRDTQYF
TRBJ1-3	once	NA	TRBV30	CAWSGLESSRGNTIYF
TRBJ2-1	NA	TRBD2	TRBV7-2	CASSLQAGEYEQFF
TRBJ2-4	NA	NA	TRBV4-2	CASSQGQGRNIQYF
TRBJ2-3	NA	NA	TRBV6-2/TRBV6-3	CASSYRTETDTQYF
TRBJ2-3	NA	NA	TRBV30	CAWSGLGSDTQYF
TRBJ2-1	NA	TRBD1	TRBV15	CATSRGQGSYNEQFF
TRBJ2-3	NA	NA	TRBV6-5	CASNSRRERTDTQYF
TRBJ2-3	NA	TRBD2	TRBV10-1	CASTSGLAGVTDTQYF
TRBJ2-7	NA	TRBD1	TRBV9	CASSVERDRGNEQYF
TRBJ2-5	NA	TRBD1	TRBV19	CASSRDRGQETQYF
TRBJ2-1	NA	TRBD2	TRBV5-1	CASSLEPGLAGNNEQFF
TRBJ2-3	NA	TRBD2	TRBV3-1/TRBV3-2	CASSQTSGGASDTQYF
TRBJ2-3	NA	TRBD2	TRBV2	CASSRWTSGGGTDTQYF
TRBJ1-6	NA	TRBD1	TRBV4-2	CASSQPGTGVSPLHF
TRBJ2-3	many	NA	TRBV5-4	CASSFPENGEVDTDTQYF
TRBJ2-7	NA	TRBD2	TRBV5-1	CASSLERGRSYEQYF
TRBJ2-1	NA	TRBD2	TRBV3-1/TRBV3-2	CASRPGNKGASGGSYNEQFF
TRBJ2-2	NA	TRBD1	TRBV7-6	CASSLAWQGAVGELFF
TRBJ2-3	NA	TRBD1	TRBV14	CASSPRQGATDTQYF
TRBJ1-2	NA	NA	TRBV6-5	CASSSESPGRDYGYTF
TRBJ2-7	NA	TRBD2	TRBV7-3	CASSLSFGASGGPIGYEQYF
TRBJ1-2	many	NA	TRBV6-4	CASSDSTNYGYTF
TRBJ1-2	NA	NA	TRBV24-1	CATSDAPRNYGYTF
TRBJ1-4	NA	TRBD1	TRBV3-1/TRBV3-2	CASSQDHGTGVEKLFF
TRBJ1-4	many	NA	TRBV5-1	CASARGATNEKLFF
TRBJ1-1	NA	NA	TRBV27	CASSPDRIQNTEAFF
TRBJ1-3	NA	NA	TRBV6-5	CASRPRFSGNTIYF
TRBJ1-5	NA	NA	TRBV28	CASIGRQGNQPQHF
TRBJ2-5	NA	NA	TRBV6-1	CASSVPNWVRGPETQYF
TRBJ2-2	once	NA	TRBV5-4	CASSLAQQGRTGELFF
TRBJ2-7	NA	NA	TRBV28	CASSLGAGLSTYEQYF
TRBJ2-2	NA	NA	TRBV19	CATNRGNTGELFF
TRBJ1-2	NA	NA	TRBV6-1	CASSANDGTLGANYGYTF
TRBJ2-7	NA	NA	TRBV18	CASSPGQIYEQYF
TRBJ2-2	NA	TRBD2	TRBV6-7	CATTGRGNDSRELFF
TRBJ2-7	few	NA	TRBV14	CASSHSGAYEQYF
TRBJ2-5	once	NA	TRBV6-6	CASTTGTYQETQYF
TRBJ1-4	NA	NA	TRBV11-3	CASSSRFGEDEKLFF
TRBJ2-3	NA	NA	TRBV30	CAWSVLSGSLDTQYF
TRBJ1-2	few	NA	TRBV7-2	CASTGRSNYGYTF
TRBJ2-1	few	NA	TRBV25-1	CASSEYGVGYNEQFF
TRBJ2-7	NA	NA	TRBV7-3	CASSLFRRSSYEQYF
TRBJ1-3	NA	NA	TRBV5-1	CASSDGTTSGNTIYF
TRBJ2-5	NA	TRBD1	TRBV3-1/TRBV3-2	CASSQEGTGLDFAQETQYF
TRBJ2-1	NA	NA	TRBV5-6	CASSFSRNEQFF
TRBJ2-3	NA	TRBD2	TRBV5-1	CASSLGLAGTTDTQYF
TRBJ1-5	NA	NA	TRBV3-1/TRBV3-2	CASSLGGQGNQPQHF
TRBJ2-1	NA	NA	TRBV19	CASKNLLGGRLYNEQFF
TRBJ2-5	NA	NA	TRBV25-1	CASSESADWTQYF
TRBJ2-1	NA	NA	TRBV6-5	CASNPGRGYEQFF
TRBJ2-3	NA	TRBD1	TRBV28	CASSFPGQGQDTQYF
TRBJ1-3	NA	TRBD1	TRBV5-8	CASSQDRASGNTIYF
TRBJ2-5	NA	NA	TRBV6-1	CASSEIGLGGFEKTQYF
TRBJ2-7	NA	NA	TRBV6-6	CASSSLDFRSYEQYF
TRBJ2-1	NA	TRBD1	TRBV29-1	CSVETGPYNEQFF
TRBJ2-7	NA	TRBD2	TRBV2	CASSDGRLAGPEQYF
NA	NA	TRBD1	TRBV9	CASSVEWDSPYEQYF
TRBJ2-5	NA	NA	TRBV5-1	CASSAAGVGETQYF